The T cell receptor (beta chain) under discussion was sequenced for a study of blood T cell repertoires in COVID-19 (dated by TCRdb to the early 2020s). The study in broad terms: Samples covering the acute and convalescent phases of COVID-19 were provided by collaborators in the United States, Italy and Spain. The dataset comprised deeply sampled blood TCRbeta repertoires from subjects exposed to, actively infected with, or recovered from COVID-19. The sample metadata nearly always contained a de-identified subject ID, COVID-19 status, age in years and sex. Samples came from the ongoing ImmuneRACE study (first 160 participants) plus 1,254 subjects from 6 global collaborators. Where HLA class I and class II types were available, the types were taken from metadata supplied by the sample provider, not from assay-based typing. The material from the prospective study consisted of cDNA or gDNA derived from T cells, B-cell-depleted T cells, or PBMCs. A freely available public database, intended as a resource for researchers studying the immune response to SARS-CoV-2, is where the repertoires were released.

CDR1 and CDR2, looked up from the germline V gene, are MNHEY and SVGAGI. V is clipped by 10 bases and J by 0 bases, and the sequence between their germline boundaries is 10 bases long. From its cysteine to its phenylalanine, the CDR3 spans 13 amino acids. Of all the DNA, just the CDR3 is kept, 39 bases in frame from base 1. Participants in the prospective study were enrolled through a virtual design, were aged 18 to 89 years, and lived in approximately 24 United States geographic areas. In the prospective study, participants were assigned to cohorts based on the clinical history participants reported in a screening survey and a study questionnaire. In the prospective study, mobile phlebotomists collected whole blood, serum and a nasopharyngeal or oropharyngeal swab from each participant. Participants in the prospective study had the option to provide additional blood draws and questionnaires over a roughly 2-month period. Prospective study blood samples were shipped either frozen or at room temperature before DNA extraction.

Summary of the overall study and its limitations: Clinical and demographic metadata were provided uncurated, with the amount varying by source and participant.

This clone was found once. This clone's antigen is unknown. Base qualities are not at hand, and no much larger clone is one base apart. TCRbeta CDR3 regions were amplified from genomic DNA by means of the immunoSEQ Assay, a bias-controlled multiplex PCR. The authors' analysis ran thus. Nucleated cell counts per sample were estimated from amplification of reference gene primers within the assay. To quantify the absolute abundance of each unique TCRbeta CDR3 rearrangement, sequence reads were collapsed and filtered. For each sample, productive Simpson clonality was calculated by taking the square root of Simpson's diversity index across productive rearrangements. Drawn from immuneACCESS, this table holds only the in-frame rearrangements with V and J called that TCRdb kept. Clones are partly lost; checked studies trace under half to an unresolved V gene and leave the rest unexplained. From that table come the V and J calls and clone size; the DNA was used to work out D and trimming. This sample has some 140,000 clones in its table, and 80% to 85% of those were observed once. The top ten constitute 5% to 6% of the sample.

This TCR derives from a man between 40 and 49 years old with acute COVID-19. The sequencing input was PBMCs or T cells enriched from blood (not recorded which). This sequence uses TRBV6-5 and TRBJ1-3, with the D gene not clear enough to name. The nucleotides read TGTGCCACGGCCCGGGACTCTGGAAACACCATATATTTT. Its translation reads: CATARDSGNTIYF.